This TCR beta chain was observed in a study of shared clonotypes between healthy human individuals. Study background: CD4 naive cells filled three plates per donor, CD4 memory three, CD8 naive two and CD8 memory one. Overall study findings and caveats: Sharing of clonotypes among donors was expected to vary with sequencing depth. Shared clonotypes: about 4.6% naive CD4, under 4% naive CD8, less than 2.5% memory CD4, more than 0.3% memory CD8.

Concerning this clone itself: No antigen is known for it.

V was pared by 2 bases and J by 2 bases, with 13 bases between. The CDR3 contains 15 residues. From germline, CDR1 is WNHNN and CDR2 SYGVQD (reference sequence). TCRdb's table, derived via immunoSEQ multiplex PCR, lists solely in-frame clones and lacks some. This table holds hundreds of thousands of clones, 90% to 97% found once. CD45RO-negative cells were positively selected for CCR7, leaving out terminally differentiated effector memory CD45RA+ cells. The chain uses TRBV10-1 and TRBJ2-7, with a weak D call TRBD2 (6 bases). This receptor was obtained from a woman aged 25 to 39 in good health. Sequences were obtained from naive CD8+ T cells sorted from blood. CDR3 residues: CASSEVSGDPYEQYF. CDR3 sequence (DNA): TGCGCCAGCAGTGAGGTGTCGGGAGACCCCTACGAGCAGTACTTC.